This note documents a single TCR beta chain sequence. Trimming removed 4 bases at V and 3 bases at J, with 13 bases between. Germline assignment: CDR1 LNHNV and CDR2 YYDKDF (reference sequence). The CDR3 loop spans 14 amino acids. The sample originates from a study of cytomegalovirus exposure and HLA in healthy donors. In the PCR, 60 Vbeta and 13 Jbeta primers were used. TCRdb's table, derived via immunoSEQ multiplex PCR, lists solely in-frame clones and lacks some. Recorded for this sample: about 170,000 clones. The genes are TRBV15 and TRBJ2-7; D might be TRBD2 (5 bases). What was sequenced was PBMCs. This clonotype was obtained from a woman in her sixties or seventies in good health and CMV-seronegative. CDR3 loop: CATSTLIGGYEQYF. In DNA, the CDR3 is TGTGCCACCAGCACCCTTATCGGAGGCTACGAGCAGTACTTC.